This T cell receptor beta chain was obtained from a study of OX40 agonist ivuxolimab in advanced cancers. Trimming removed 4 bases at V and 2 bases at J, with 22 bases between. The CDR3 sequence is 18 residues long. The method was immunoSEQ multiplex PCR; TCRdb's version includes in-frame clones alone and lacks a portion of them. This table holds about 120,000 clones, 80% to 90% found once. Sequencing was performed on CD4+ or CD8+ T cells sorted from blood, taken in a trial of the OX40 agonist ivuxolimab. V usage is TRBV5-3 and J usage is TRBJ2-1; D is undetermined. TRBV5-3 belongs to the ORF category, with a function that is uncertain. The clonotype comes from an adult with an advanced solid tumor such as melanoma, head and neck, liver or kidney cancer. CDR3: CARSRSLSRTRAYNEQFF. The CDR3 DNA is TGTGCCAGAAGCCGTTCTCTGTCAAGAACTCGGGCCTACAATGAGCAGTTCTTC.